The present TCR beta chain was sequenced within a study of Graves' ophthalmopathy and Graves' hyperthyroidism. The authors amplified TCR beta CDR3 regions, and they did so from RNA transcripts for repertoire sequencing. HTBI-primed RT-PCR formed the first round, and a multiplex PCR formed the second. TCRdb recomputed calls from the multiplex PCR reads with MiXCR, one row per CDR3 protein. Of almost 400,000 distinct CDR3 sequences in the sample, around 19% were seen once. V was pared by 5 bases and J by 5 bases, with 8 bases of the junction left unmatched. Germline values: CDR1 SEHNR, CDR2 FQNEAQ (reference sequence). The length of the CDR3 is 14 residues. Exclusion applied to patients with other autoimmune diseases, uncontrolled infections, pregnancy or lactation. Fresh peripheral blood (approximately 9.2 ml) yielded the PBMCs. This clonotype occurred many times.

This clonotype originated in a woman between 18 and 30 years old with Graves' ophthalmopathy. This chain uses TRBV7-9 with TRBJ2-7; 8 bases line up with TRBD1. The sample was peripheral blood. The CDR3 protein is CASSARQGLNEQYF. DNA for the CDR3: TGTGCCAGCAGCGCCCGACAGGGGTTGAACGAGCAGTACTTC.